This T cell receptor (beta chain) was captured by sequencing in a study of T cells after yellow fever vaccination. Notes on the study in general: Faster peaking, at day 5 versus 15, marked a secondary response that was weaker. Clones from primary vaccination mostly reappeared after the booster (approximately 96% CD4, over 85% CD8). Any FACS-sorted repertoire could hold abundant clonotypes that contaminate it from the bulk population.

CDR3 length equals 15 residues. In germline, CDR1 is DFQATT, CDR2 SNEGSKA (reference sequence). V lost 6 bases and J 6 bases, leaving 24 bases between the germline ends. TCRdb reprocessed the 5' RACE reads with MiXCR, giving one entry per CDR3 protein. The sample lists fewer than 400,000 distinct CDR3 sequences; 6% to 8% were seen once. Turning to this clonotype: Its cognate antigen is unknown.

The sequencing here drew on PBMCs, taken 5 days after the yellow fever booster vaccination. This clonotype was obtained from a man aged 30-40 years who received the YFV17D yellow fever vaccine. This chain uses TRBV20-1 with TRBJ2-7; D remains ambiguous. The CDR3 here is CSALALASSLSEQYF. CDR3 DNA: TGCAGTGCGCTTGCACTTGCGAGCTCCCTATCCGAGCAGTACTTC.